The entry below gives a single T cell receptor beta chain sequence along with its context. Its antigen is undetermined. Ranging in age from roughly 6 to 100, the donors were healthy Caucasian individuals from Russia. These data come from a study of blood T cells in healthy people across ages. Study-level results: A greater number of naive CD4+ cells and higher diversity distinguished long-lived donors from aged donors. No conclusive comparison of naive versus antigen-experienced cells was possible with unsorted PBMCs.

Per germline, CDR1 MNHNS and CDR2 SASEGT. There are 12 residues in the CDR3. V lost 3 bases to trimming and J lost 10 bases, with 10 bases between them. A J-beta primer mix and a sample-barcoded 5' primer were used in a second PCR of roughly 6 to 12 cycles. There were at least 3 million CDR3-containing paired-end reads obtained from each sample. TCRdb re-derived calls from the 5' RACE reads in MiXCR, one entry per CDR3 protein. The repertoire has about 1.6 million distinct CDR3 sequences, roughly a third of them found once; the top ten carry roughly 10%. The chain links TRBV6-1 to TRBJ1-5; D might be TRBD1 (5 bases). The sequencing sample was made of blood. The sequence was collected from a woman aged 25-40 years in good health. The CDR3 DNA reads as TGTGCCAGCAGTGACAGGGTTCAACCCCAGCATTTT. Its translation: CASSDRVQPQHF.